The 14 T cell receptor beta chains presented below share a single source sample, sequenced in a study of T cell repertoires in cytomegalovirus infection. Their antigens remain unidentified. TCRdb re-analysed the reads in MiXCR, keeping a single row per CDR3 protein. The repertoire holds some 99,000 distinct CDR3 sequences, with approximately 28% as singletons. The material was CD8+ T cells from cultured PBMCs, obtained from culture after CMV antigen stimulation. Receptor source: a human donor in good health (CMV status not recorded). Some clones in this sample may be carry-over from other donors' samples.

This clonotype came up many times. The J gene is TRBJ1-6, the V gene TRBV7-2; D possibly corresponds to TRBD1 (6 bases). Germline CDR1 SGHTA, CDR2 FQGNSA. CDR3 size: 16 residues. Trimming cost V 2 bases and J 9 bases, with 17 bases left between them. The CDR3 loop reads CASSLNQGTGSSPLHF. The CDR3 bases are TGTGCCAGCAGCTTAAATCAGGGGACTGGAAGTTCACCCCTCCACTTT.

This chain joins TRBV28 and TRBJ1-1; unclear D gene. The CDR3 covers 15 residues. CDR1 and CDR2 from the germline V gene are MDHEN and SYDVKM. V shed 6 bases and J shed 0 bases, with 14 bases lying between them. The CDR3 loop reads CASSPVGFVNTEAFF. In nucleotides, the CDR3 is TGTGCCAGCAGCCCTGTGGGGTTTGTGAACACTGAAGCTTTCTTT. Variable domain in full (rest from reference TRBV28 and TRBJ1-1): DVKVTQSSRYLVKRTGEKVFLECVQDMDHENMFWYRQDPGLGLRLIYFSYDVKMKEKGDIPEGYSVSREKKERFSLILESASTNQTSMYLCASSPVGFVNTEAFFGQGTRLTVV.

The sample holds many counts of this clonotype. V is TRBV5-4 and J is TRBJ1-1; 9 positions match TRBD1. Germline CDR1 reads SGHNT; CDR2 reads YYREEE (reference sequence). Trimming at V came to 4 bases and at J to 4 bases, leaving 14 bases not matched to a gene. The CDR3 has 17 amino acids. The CDR3 bases are TGTGCCAGCAGCCCGTCAATTTACAGGGGGCTGGGCACTGAAGCTTTCTTT. Translation: CASSPSIYRGLGTEAFF.

V gene TRBV5-1 combines with J gene TRBJ1-1; 8 bases match TRBD1. The V segment lost 1 base and the J segment 3 bases; nucleotides outside the gene matches: 8. This CDR3 comprises 16 residues. Germline V lookup: CDR1 SGHRS, CDR2 YFSETQ. This chain's CDR3 is CASSLTGGVLDTEAFF. The CDR3 DNA follows: TGCGCCAGCAGCTTGACAGGGGGAGTTTTAGACACTGAAGCTTTCTTT.

The chain carries TRBV2 and TRBJ2-2; TRBD1 matches at 7 bases. V shed 10 bases and J 4 bases; nucleotides not matched to a gene: 9. CDR1 and CDR2 (germline): SNHLY, FYNNEI. This CDR3 comprises 14 residues. Here the CDR3 reads CATKGASTTGELFF. In nucleotides, the CDR3 is TGTGCCACAAAGGGGGCCTCTACCACCGGGGAGCTGTTTTTT. Together with reference TRBV2 and TRBJ2-2, the CDR3 gives the full variable domain: EPEVTQTPSHQVTQMGQEVILRCVPISNHLYFYWYRQILGQKVEFLVSFYNNEISEKSEIFDDQFSVERPDGSNFTLKIRSTKLEDSAMYFCATKGASTTGELFFGEGSRLTVL.

The rearrangement joins TRBV6-8 to TRBJ1-2, with 8 bases aligning to TRBD1. CDR1 and CDR2 from the germline V gene are MNHGY and SAAAGT. J gave up 2 bases and V 7 bases, and 6 bases lay outside the gene matches. The CDR3 runs to 14 residues. The CDR3 DNA sequence: TGTGCCAGCACCGGACAGGGTTCAAACTATGGCTACACCTTC. This codes for CASTGQGSNYGYTF.

This chain links TRBV9 with TRBJ1-1, with D maybe TRBD1 (6 bases). The CDR3 covers 14 residues. Germline V gives CDR1 SGDLS, CDR2 YYNGEE. Trimming pared 0 bases from V and 4 bases from J, leaving 10 bases between. The chain's CDR3 is CASSVEGVITEAFF. In DNA form, the CDR3 reads TGTGCCAGCAGCGTAGAGGGGGTAATCACTGAAGCTTTCTTT.

This clonotype was counted between two and nine times. This chain links TRBV20-1 with TRBJ2-1; weak D call: TRBD1 (6 bases). This CDR3 is 15 amino acids long. Trimming removed 4 bases from V and 3 bases from J, with 16 bases in between. Looked up from germline, CDR1 is DFQATT and CDR2 is SNEGSKA (reference sequence). The CDR3 DNA follows: TGCAGTGCTAAACCATCGGACAGATACTACAATGAGCAGTTCTTC. Translating gives CSAKPSDRYYNEQFF.

The J gene is TRBJ1-1, the V gene TRBV9; D perhaps matches TRBD1 (5 bases). CDR1 is SGDLS and CDR2 is YYNGEE in the germline V gene. The CDR3 covers 14 residues. Trimming stripped 2 bases from V and 7 bases from J, with 15 bases between. The CDR3: CASSVEGYGDEAFF. CDR3 bases: TGTGCCAGCAGCGTGGAGGGGTACGGGGATGAAGCTTTCTTT.

The V and J genes are TRBV2 and TRBJ2-7; 9 positions match TRBD1. Germline V gene lookup returns CDR1 SNHLY and CDR2 FYNNEI. The J segment lost 3 bases and the V segment lost 10 bases, leaving 7 bases of the junction unmatched. The CDR3 runs to 13 residues. CDR3 residues: CATVPGQGYEQYF. The CDR3 nucleotides are TGTGCCACCGTTCCGGGACAGGGCTACGAGCAGTACTTC. Filled out from reference TRBV2 and TRBJ2-7, the complete variable domain reads EPEVTQTPSHQVTQMGQEVILRCVPISNHLYFYWYRQILGQKVEFLVSFYNNEISEKSEIFDDQFSVERPDGSNFTLKIRSTKLEDSAMYFCATVPGQGYEQYFGPGTRLTVT.

Many counts were recorded for this clonotype. The CDR3 DNA is TGTGCCAGCAGTGAATTAACAATAAACTACGAGCAGTACTTC. Translating it yields CASSELTINYEQYF. This chain joins TRBV2 and TRBJ2-7; no definite D call. This CDR3 is 14 amino acids long. Germline loops: CDR1 SNHLY, CDR2 FYNNEI. V was cut by 2 bases and J by 3 bases, with 11 bases left in between.

This clonotype was seen repeatedly, ten times or more. The chain has TRBV7-3 and TRBJ2-1; D is ambiguous. This CDR3 contains 16 residues. V was shortened by 5 bases and J by 0 bases, with 14 bases between the two germline ends. Germline V CDR1 and CDR2: SGHTA, FQGTGA. The CDR3 DNA reads as TGTGCCAGCAGCGACCCTTTGCGGAGCTCCTACAATGAGCAGTTCTTC. It is translated as CASSDPLRSSYNEQFF.

This clonotype was seen ten or more times. The CDR3 coding sequence is TGTGCCAGCAGTGAACAACAGGTGAGGACAGATACGCAGTATTTT. This sequence encodes CASSEQQVRTDTQYF. The gene calls are TRBV6-1 and TRBJ2-3; TRBD1 might be the D (5 bases). V was trimmed by 2 bases and J by 3 bases, leaving 12 bases between them. Looked up from germline, CDR1 is MNHNS and CDR2 is SASEGT. The CDR3 sequence is 15 residues long.

The chain combines TRBV12-3 or TRBV12-4 with TRBJ1-1, with unresolved D. The CDR3 contains 13 residues. V lost 10 bases and J lost 0, with 12 bases in between. DNA for the CDR3: TGTGCCAACTTTGACACGATGAACACTGAAGCTTTCTTT. Residues: CANFDTMNTEAFF.